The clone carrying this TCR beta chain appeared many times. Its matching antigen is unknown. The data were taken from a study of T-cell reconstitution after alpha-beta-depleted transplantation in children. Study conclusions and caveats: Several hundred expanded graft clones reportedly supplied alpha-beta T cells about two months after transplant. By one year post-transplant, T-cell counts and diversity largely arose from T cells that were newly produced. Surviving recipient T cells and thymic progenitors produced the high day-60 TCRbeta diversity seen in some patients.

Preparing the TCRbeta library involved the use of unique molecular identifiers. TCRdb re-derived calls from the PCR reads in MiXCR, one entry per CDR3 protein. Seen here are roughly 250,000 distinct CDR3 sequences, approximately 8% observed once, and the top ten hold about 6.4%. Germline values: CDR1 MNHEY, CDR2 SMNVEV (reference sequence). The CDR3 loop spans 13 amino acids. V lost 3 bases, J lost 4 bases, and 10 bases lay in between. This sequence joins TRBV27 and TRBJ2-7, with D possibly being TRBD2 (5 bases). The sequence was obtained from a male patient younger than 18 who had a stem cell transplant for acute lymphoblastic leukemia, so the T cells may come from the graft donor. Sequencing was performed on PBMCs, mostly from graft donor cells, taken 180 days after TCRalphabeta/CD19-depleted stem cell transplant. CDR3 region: CASSFGSGYEQYF. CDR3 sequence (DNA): TGTGCCAGCAGTTTTGGGAGCGGTTACGAGCAGTACTTC.